This T cell receptor beta chain was sequenced in a study of cytomegalovirus exposure and HLA in healthy donors (dated by TCRdb to about 2017). Study-level background: An earlier analysis of some 600 of the donors reported 250 to 350 Gb of sequence data and 117 million unique TCR beta sequences obtained from about 179 million T cells. Around 300 gigabases of sequencing data and approximately 85 million unique TCR sequences were included in an early release covering over 600 HLA-typed donors. Of the roughly 400 genotyped donors, 75% to 85% were placed in the genetic ancestry cluster associated with self-reported Caucasian donors. The study aimed to test whether cataloging public T cell receptors could reveal signatures of past pathogen exposure. The study used immunosequencing to profile the T cell repertoires of some 600 subjects and linked those repertoires to cytomegalovirus serostatus. Along with the approximately 670-subject first cohort, a separate validation cohort of more than 90 different subjects was used. To predict cytomegalovirus infection status, the study brought together high-throughput TCR immunosequencing, statistical association of individual TCRs with disease status, and machine learning. A later analysis re-examined previously published TCR beta repertoires from more than 650 donors and added high-resolution HLA genotyping to investigate patterns of TCR occurrence. In the later analysis, no new phenotypic data were used to find candidate immune exposures; instead, reliance was placed on TCR beta sequences and their occurrence across donors. In an earlier analysis of about 590 of the donors, high-throughput TCR beta sequencing was used to judge whether each TCR beta V gene segment behaved as functional or pseudogenic. Donor age, sex, ethnicity and CMV serostatus were compiled together with the repertoire data. Genome-wide SNP genotypes for about 60% of the roughly 670 donors were used in a later genetic analysis, which treated that subset as a discovery cohort. Every repertoire in the discovery cohort had been generated on one and the same sequencing platform. Class I and class II HLA loci were covered by the typing at four-digit resolution. The number of typed donors differed by locus: about 620-640 for A, B, C, DRB1 and DQB1; some 500 for DQA1; 606 for DPA1; and some 430 for DPB1. Because of strong linkage in the cohort, roughly 5 DR-DQ haplotypes were treated as single units for association and clustering. Across under 500 genotyped donors of the cohort, an average of approximately 240,000 unique TCR beta nucleotide sequences per donor were sequenced, and 15% to 20% of those sequences were non-productive. What the study reported, not specific to this receptor: When HLA alleles, especially DR and DQ, strongly co-occurred, attributing TCR associations to individual alleles was difficult. It was suggested by the authors that the approach could potentially be generalized to other disease states and immunological phenotypes. A total of some 180 TCR beta chains were listed by the study as associated with cytomegalovirus. Fewer than 20 rarely observed V segments, including chromosome 9 orphons, were excluded from the earlier analysis of approximately 500 of the donors because counts were too low. In a later analysis, most CMV-associated TCR beta chains were found to appear HLA-restricted, with HLA associations seemingly driven largely by CMV exposure. In this cohort, only TCR beta chains were sequenced, and detectable features were limited by the absence of alpha or paired-chain data. In a later analysis, TCR association rates were found to vary across HLA loci, with the most associated TCRs seen for DRB1 alleles and the fewest for HLA-C alleles. HLA typing was unavailable for some donors at each locus, so association tests used only the typed subset. In vitro tests confirmed that a few of the cytomegalovirus-associated TCR beta chains recognize cytomegalovirus antigens. The only immune exposure information available for the cohort was CMV serostatus. The classifier was reported to diagnose cytomegalovirus status with high specificity and sensitivity in both the original and validation cohorts. A cluster of highly shared sequence variants was judged likely to represent a technical artifact of the sequencing pipeline. In a later analysis, HLA-associated TCR beta chains showed more clonal expansion and lower generation probabilities than non-associated chains that were equally common. In a later analysis, several top co-occurrence clusters were reported to appear linked to parvovirus B19, influenza, CMV and Epstein-Barr virus. A further reported finding was that TCR beta sequences accurately predicted the HLA-A and HLA-B alleles for most subjects in the first cohort. Presence/absence analyses assumed roughly uniform sequencing depth across donors, an assumption that may not hold. A later genetic analysis associated a missense DCLRE1C variant with V-gene and J-gene trimming of TCR beta chains, and an independent cohort replicated the association. At a false discovery rate of 0.05, a later analysis linked 16,951 TCR beta sequences to specific HLA alleles. Most TCR sequences were observed very rarely across donors, whereas some public TCRs were present in many individuals. Correlated functional status among segregating V segments might reflect linkage disequilibrium, but an unknown experimental factor could not be ruled out. Some IMGT-functional V segments, including TRBV6-2 and TRBV6-3, could not be told apart with the 87-base-pair reads, so those segments were excluded. In an earlier analysis of some 540 of the donors, most TCR beta V segments appeared in productive rearrangements about 87% or about 30% of the time, broadly matching IMGT annotations. In a later genetic analysis, fewer N-insertions in productive TCRs were reported among donors in an Asian-associated ancestry cluster than the approximately 670-donor mean.

On this clone itself: This clone's antigen is unknown.

The cohort was made up of approximately 670 healthy bone marrow donors. At the time of sampling, every cohort member was nominally healthy, though immune exposures that went unrecorded were likely present. The donor was CMV seronegative and was included in the group of about 400 seronegative cohort members. A peripheral blood sample was collected from each donor, and TCR beta sequencing was performed on peripheral blood mononuclear cells. The Qiagen DNeasy Blood Extraction Kit was used to extract genomic DNA from the blood cell samples. V and J are trimmed by 0 bases and 0 bases, and the gene matches miss 10 bases of the junction. CDR1 SGDLS and CDR2 YYNGEE are derived from the germline V gene. Its CDR3 holds 18 amino acids, cysteine through phenylalanine. The read is trimmed to its CDR3 DNA, 54 bases read in frame from base 1. The method behind the library was the immunoSEQ multiplex PCR assay. For the multiplex PCR, a mixture combining 60 forward primers for TCR Vbeta segments and 13 reverse primers for TCR Jbeta segments was used. The CDR3 region of rearranged TCR beta genes was amplified from genomic DNA with a multiplex PCR assay. On the Illumina HiSeq System, the amplified TCR beta libraries were sequenced as 87-base-pair reads. The paper's data handling went like this. A later analysis tallied roughly 78 million unique TCR beta chains across the 666 repertoires, and 10 million to 11 million of those chains were shared by two or more donors. Raw reads were error-corrected and collapsed into unique sequences by a nearest-neighbor algorithm in which closely related sequences were merged to remove PCR and sequencing errors. Alignment of CDR3 sequences to IMGT reference sequences was used to assign V, D and J gene segments. For a sequence to be retained, a match of at least six nucleotides to both a V gene segment and a J gene segment was required. A rearrangement counted as productive if the CDR3 had no stop codons and remained in frame with V and J, and every other rearrangement counted as non-productive. Following IMGT convention, CDR3 was defined as the stretch from the second conserved V-encoded cysteine up to the conserved J-encoded phenylalanine. In an earlier analysis of around 600 of the donors, sequences lacking an unambiguous match to a single V gene segment were excluded. In an earlier analysis of some 590 of the donors, a V segment was called functional when productive rearrangements were above 56.7%, and segregating when the standard deviation between donors exceeded 5%. A statistical classification framework was developed to diagnose cytomegalovirus status using the catalog of TCR beta chain sequences. In a later analysis, TCR nucleotide sequences were compared against IMGT/GENE-DB human TR gene sequences so that V and J genes could be assigned. A later analysis assigned CDR3 sequences and most-parsimonious VDJ recombination scenarios with the TCRdist pipeline. A later analysis defined each TCR beta chain by its CDR3 amino acid sequence plus V-gene family, and excluded reads lacking a unique V-gene family. A later analysis removed 592 highly shared, low-generation-probability nucleotide sequences to deal with suspected cross-contamination and a sequencing artifact. A later analysis calculated a clonal expansion index for each public chain from normalized within-repertoire ranks of inferred template counts. In a later analysis, generation probabilities were computed with a VDJ recombination model fitted to out-of-frame rearrangements, and the resulting probabilities were checked against IGoR. In a later analysis, TCR-TCR, TCR-HLA and TCR-CMV co-occurrence was scored with hypergeometric tests, and a repertoire-size bias correction was applied to TCR pairs. In a later analysis, false discovery rates were estimated by permuting HLA or CMV assignments 20 times. A later analysis grouped co-occurring TCRs with DBSCAN, adding TCRdist sequence similarity when clustering within HLA-allele-positive subsets. For co-occurrence clustering, repertoires with fewer than 30,000 or more than 120,000 public chains were excluded, along with four to six repertoires with anomalous nucleotide sharing. In TCRdb, the immuneACCESS table is reduced to in-frame sequences with V and J assigned. These tables do not hold every clone; where another copy was compared, an unresolved V gene accounts for under half, and the others remain unexplained. V, J and clone size reflect that table, while D and trimming were determined from the DNA. The data table for this sample lists 120,000 to 150,000 clones. The top ten clonotypes cover 1.5% to 2% of the sample.

Recombination linked TRBV9 to TRBJ1-2; a stretch of 8 junction bases matches TRBD1. The receptor was isolated from a woman in her forties or fifties in good health and CMV-seronegative. The sample comprised PBMCs. The CDR3 reads as follows: CASSVGGPGGPPNYGYTF. The nucleotide sequence reads TGTGCCAGCAGCGTAGGGGGGCCAGGGGGCCCTCCTAACTATGGCTACACCTTC.